Here is one TCR beta chain with its context. Per the germline V gene, CDR1 is GTSNPN and CDR2 is SVGIG (reference sequence). V lost 4 bases and J lost 4, with 12 bases in between. This CDR3 has 13 amino acids. The entry originates in a study of cytomegalovirus exposure and HLA in healthy donors. 13 Jbeta primers and 60 Vbeta primers were used for the PCR. Profiled with immunoSEQ multiplex PCR; TCRdb holds only in-frame clones, not every one. The sample records around 200,000 clones, under 85% being singletons. This sequence was found in a woman aged 45 to 65 in good health and CMV-seropositive. The sample consisted of PBMCs. The chain recombines TRBV30 with TRBJ2-3; unclear D gene. The CDR3 coding sequence is TGTGCCTGGAAACGAGCCGTACCAGATACGCAGTATTTT. This sequence encodes CAWKRAVPDTQYF.